A selection of T cell receptor beta chains follows, all from one sample in a study of monozygotic twins with cystic fibrosis. TCRdb's table, derived via immunoSEQ multiplex PCR, lists solely in-frame clones and lacks some. Here the sample spans around 27,000 clones, about nine tenths being singletons. The sequenced sample consisted of blood. The receptors come from a girl aged 2 to 10 with cystic fibrosis. Both conserved end residues are part of each CDR3. Fields, in order: V gene, clone size, D gene, J gene, CDR3 DNA, CDR3 protein. A D gene is named only where the DNA matches it firmly. Not every row has a clone size; where given, it reads once, few, many or a size class.

V: TRBV7-9; size: few; D: -; J: TRBJ1-3; DNA: TGTGCCAGCAGCTTAACCCAGGGAAAGGGGGACACCATATATTTT; CDR3: CASSLTQGKGDTIYF
V: TRBV6-1; size: -; D: -; J: TRBJ1-6; DNA: TGTGCCCTCGGTCCGGGAATTTATAATTCACCCCTCCACTTT; CDR3: CALGPGIYNSPLHF
V: TRBV7-9; size: -; D: -; J: TRBJ1-2; DNA: TGTGCCAGCAGCTTTATAAGGGAGGGAAGCTACACCTTC; CDR3: CASSFIREGSYTF
V: TRBV4-1; size: -; D: -; J: TRBJ1-5; DNA: TGCGCCAGCAGCCAAGGGTTTCGCGGGGTCGGCCCCAATCAGCCCCAGCATTTT; CDR3: CASSQGFRGVGPNQPQHF
V: TRBV19; size: -; D: TRBD1; J: TRBJ2-1; DNA: TGTGCCAGTAGCCGATGGGACAGGCCGCCCTACAATGAGCAGTTCTTC; CDR3: CASSRWDRPPYNEQFF
V: TRBV18; size: -; D: TRBD1; J: TRBJ1-6; DNA: TGTGCCAGCTCACGGTACCCGGGACAGGGGGAACCCAATTCACCCCTCCACTTT; CDR3: CASSRYPGQGEPNSPLHF
V: TRBV5-1; size: -; D: -; J: TRBJ2-4; DNA: TGCGCCAGCAGCTTGGCCGCAGGAGTTTACATTCAGTACTTC; CDR3: CASSLAAGVYIQYF
V: TRBV15; size: -; D: -; J: TRBJ1-1; DNA: TGTGCCACCAGCAGGGGGGGCAGGGGAAAGAACACTGAAGCTTTCTTT; CDR3: CATSRGGRGKNTEAFF
V: TRBV4-2; size: -; D: TRBD2; J: TRBJ2-5; DNA: TGTGCCAGCAGCCAAGACTCCCTACTAGCGGGGGGACGGGGAGAGACCCAGTACTTC; CDR3: CASSQDSLLAGGRGETQYF
V: TRBV6-1; size: few; D: TRBD1; J: TRBJ2-7; DNA: TGTGCCAGCACCAAGGACAGGGGCCACTACGAGCAGTACTTC; CDR3: CASTKDRGHYEQYF
V: TRBV7-9; size: few; D: TRBD1; J: TRBJ1-2; DNA: TGTGCCAGCAGCTTAGTGGGACAGGGGTACTATGGCTACACCTTC; CDR3: CASSLVGQGYYGYTF
V: TRBV6-1; size: few; D: -; J: TRBJ1-1; DNA: TGTGCCAGCAGTGAACAGGGCACAATGAACACTGAAGCTTTCTTT; CDR3: CASSEQGTMNTEAFF
V: TRBV5-1; size: -; D: -; J: TRBJ2-3; DNA: TGCGCCAGCAGCTTACCATTAGCAGATACGCAGTATTTT; CDR3: CASSLPLADTQYF
V: TRBV6-5; size: few; D: -; J: TRBJ1-2; DNA: TGTGCCAGCAGTTACCGACACCTAAATGGCTACACCTTC; CDR3: CASSYRHLNGYTF
V: TRBV20-1; size: -; D: -; J: TRBJ1-1; DNA: TGCAGGGGCCTCGCGGGGCTTGAAGCTTTCTTT; CDR3: CRGLAGLEAFF
V: TRBV6-6; size: once; D: -; J: TRBJ1-4; DNA: TGTGCCAGCAGTTACGCGGATGAAAAACTGTTTTTT; CDR3: CASSYADEKLFF
V: TRBV5-1; size: once; D: TRBD1; J: TRBJ2-2; DNA: TGCGCCAGCAGCTTGGGGGACAGGTACAACACCGGGGAGCTGTTTTTT; CDR3: CASSLGDRYNTGELFF
V: TRBV2; size: -; D: -; J: TRBJ2-3; DNA: TGTGCCAGCAGTGAAGGGGGGGCCATTCGCACAGATACGCAGTATTTT; CDR3: CASSEGGAIRTDTQYF
V: TRBV7-2; size: -; D: TRBD2; J: TRBJ2-6; DNA: TGTGCCAGCAGCATACTAGCGGGGGCCCCCGTCCTGACTTTC; CDR3: CASSILAGAPVLTF
V: TRBV19; size: -; D: TRBD2; J: TRBJ2-5; DNA: TGTGCCAGTAGTACGGGACTAGCAGAAGAGACCCAGTACTTC; CDR3: CASSTGLAEETQYF
V: TRBV5-1; size: once; D: -; J: TRBJ1-1; DNA: TGCGCCAGCAGGGAAAGGGGGAACACTGAAGCTTTCTTT; CDR3: CASRERGNTEAFF
V: TRBV30; size: -; D: -; J: TRBJ1-6; DNA: TGTGCCTGGAGTTCCCCGGCCGGGGTAAATTCACCCCTCCACTTT; CDR3: CAWSSPAGVNSPLHF
V: TRBV5-4; size: -; D: -; J: TRBJ1-1; DNA: TGTGCCAGCAGCTTGGGTAGCGGGGGGCCAAACACTGAAGCTTTCTTT; CDR3: CASSLGSGGPNTEAFF
V: TRBV7-3; size: -; D: TRBD2; J: TRBJ2-5; DNA: TGTGCCAGCAGCCCACAAGCGGGGTTAGTTGAGACCCAGTACTTC; CDR3: CASSPQAGLVETQYF
V: TRBV4-3; size: once; D: -; J: TRBJ2-2; DNA: TGCGCCAGCAGCCAAAAGGGGGTCGGGGATGTAAAAACCGGGGAGCTGTTTTTT; CDR3: CASSQKGVGDVKTGELFF
V: TRBV5-4; size: -; D: TRBD2; J: TRBJ2-3; DNA: TGTGCCAGCAGCTTGGTGTCGGGGACTAGATTAAATACGCAGTATTTT; CDR3: CASSLVSGTRLNTQYF
V: TRBV5-6; size: -; D: TRBD1; J: TRBJ2-3; DNA: TGTGCCAGCAGCCTGGGACAGGCCACAGATACGCAGTATTTT; CDR3: CASSLGQATDTQYF
V: TRBV14; size: -; D: -; J: TRBJ2-3; DNA: TGTGCCAGCAGCCAAGGCCAACGGGGCACAGATACGCAGTATTTT; CDR3: CASSQGQRGTDTQYF
V: TRBV7-9; size: -; D: TRBD1; J: TRBJ1-5; DNA: TGTGCCAGCAGCTTATTTCGGGCAGGGGGAGAACAGCCCCAGCATTTT; CDR3: CASSLFRAGGEQPQHF
V: TRBV14; size: -; D: -; J: TRBJ1-2; DNA: TGTGCCAGCAGCCAAGATCACATCGCTAGCGGCTACACCTTC; CDR3: CASSQDHIASGYTF
V: TRBV6-5; size: -; D: -; J: TRBJ1-1; DNA: TGTGCCACGAGACGAGGAGAGGGCACTGAAGCTTTCTTT; CDR3: CATRRGEGTEAFF
V: TRBV23-1; size: -; D: -; J: TRBJ1-4; DNA: TGCGCCAGCAGTCAATCGGGAACAGGGTTTCGGGAAAAACTGTTTTTT; CDR3: CASSQSGTGFREKLFF
V: TRBV6-5; size: -; D: -; J: TRBJ2-5; DNA: TGTGCCAGCAGGGGCCGGGACCCGTACCAAGAGACCCAGTACTTC; CDR3: CASRGRDPYQETQYF
V: TRBV2; size: -; D: TRBD1; J: TRBJ2-2; DNA: TGTGCCAGCAGGGGACAGGGGAACGGGGAGCTGTTTTTT; CDR3: CASRGQGNGELFF
V: TRBV30; size: -; D: -; J: TRBJ1-4; DNA: TGTGCCTGGAGTGATGGGTCTAATGAAAAACTGTTTTTT; CDR3: CAWSDGSNEKLFF
V: TRBV20-1; size: -; D: -; J: TRBJ1-2; DNA: TGCAGTGCTCCCAGACAGGCCCCCTACACCTTC; CDR3: CSAPRQAPYTF
V: TRBV5-1; size: -; D: TRBD1; J: TRBJ2-5; DNA: TGCGCCAGCAGCTTTGGACAGGGGGCGGTCGGGGAGACCCAGTACTTC; CDR3: CASSFGQGAVGETQYF
V: TRBV2; size: -; D: TRBD2; J: TRBJ2-7; DNA: TGTGCCAGCAGTGAACCCCTAGCGGGGGGGCCCTACGAGCAGTACTTC; CDR3: CASSEPLAGGPYEQYF
V: TRBV7-2; size: -; D: TRBD2; J: TRBJ2-7; DNA: TGTGCCAGCAGCTTATTGTCGGTAGCGGGTCCCTACGAGCAGTACTTC; CDR3: CASSLLSVAGPYEQYF
V: TRBV19; size: -; D: -; J: TRBJ2-7; DNA: TGTGCCAGTAGTATATGGGGTACGACCTACGAGCAGTACTTC; CDR3: CASSIWGTTYEQYF
V: TRBV6-5; size: -; D: -; J: TRBJ1-5; DNA: TGTGCCAGCAGTTACTCTAACAGTTTGCGTCAGCCCCAGCATTTT; CDR3: CASSYSNSLRQPQHF
V: TRBV5-6; size: -; D: TRBD1; J: TRBJ2-2; DNA: TGTGCCAGCAGCTTGGTGGGACGGACAGGAGAGATCGGGGAGCTGTTTTTT; CDR3: CASSLVGRTGEIGELFF
V: TRBV7-2; size: -; D: -; J: TRBJ2-1; DNA: TGTGCCAGCAGCCGGCTGCCCAATGAGCAGTTCTTC; CDR3: CASSRLPNEQFF
V: TRBV5-4; size: -; D: -; J: TRBJ1-1; DNA: TGTGCCAGCAGCTTGGGCCCCGGCAGGGTGAACACTGAAGCTTTCTTT; CDR3: CASSLGPGRVNTEAFF
V: TRBV14; size: few; D: -; J: TRBJ1-1; DNA: TGTGCCAGCAGCCAAACGGGACAAGGACCGTCAAGAGCTGAAGCTTTCTTT; CDR3: CASSQTGQGPSRAEAFF
V: TRBV23-1; size: -; D: TRBD1; J: TRBJ1-4; DNA: TGCGCCAGCAGTCAATCGAAAACATCCGGGGGGACAGGAGAATCAACTAATGAAAAACTGTTTTTT; CDR3: CASSQSKTSGGTGESTNEKLFF
V: TRBV2; size: -; D: TRBD1; J: TRBJ1-5; DNA: TGTGCCAGCAGTGGGGACAGGGCGGTTCCATATCAGCCCCAGCATTTT; CDR3: CASSGDRAVPYQPQHF
V: TRBV7-3; size: -; D: TRBD2; J: TRBJ2-1; DNA: TGTGCCAGCAGCTTAGGGCCCCACGGACTAGCGACTTCCTACAATGAGCAGTTCTTC; CDR3: CASSLGPHGLATSYNEQFF
V: TRBV5-1; size: -; D: -; J: TRBJ2-3; DNA: TGCGCCAGCGGCCCCGGGTCTGGGGGAGATACGCAGTATTTT; CDR3: CASGPGSGGDTQYF
V: TRBV6-5; size: -; D: -; J: TRBJ1-4; DNA: TGTGCCACTCGGGGGGCTACAGGTGGGAGTGAAAAACTGTTTTTT; CDR3: CATRGATGGSEKLFF
V: TRBV5-4; size: -; D: TRBD2; J: TRBJ2-5; DNA: TGTGCCAGCAGCTTGGGACTAGCGGATCAAGAGACCCAGTACTTC; CDR3: CASSLGLADQETQYF
V: TRBV28; size: -; D: -; J: TRBJ1-4; DNA: TGTGCCAGCAGCTTTATGGCACCTAATGAAAAACTGTTTTTT; CDR3: CASSFMAPNEKLFF